A selection of T cell receptor beta chains follows, all from one sample in a study of blood T cells in healthy people across ages. From the 5' RACE reads, TCRdb called clonotypes with MiXCR, one entry per CDR3 protein. The table lists about 1.6 million distinct CDR3 sequences, about 32% of them singletons. Sequencing was carried out using blood. The receptors originated from a woman aged 25 to 39 in good health. CDR3s include the opening cysteine and the closing phenylalanine or tryptophan. Fields, in order: clone size, V gene, D gene, J gene, CDR3 DNA, CDR3 protein. D genes are given only for firm matches. A clone size is listed for some rows: how often the clone was seen (once, few, many), or a class if it is expanded.

abundance: .
v_gene: TRBV5-1
d_gene: TRBD1
j_gene: TRBJ1-2
CDR3nt: TGCGCCAGCGGCGTCTCTGGGACAGGGGACGGCTACACCTTC
CDR3aa: CASGVSGTGDGYTF

abundance: .
v_gene: TRBV3-1
d_gene: .
j_gene: TRBJ2-7
CDR3nt: TGTGCCAGCACCCGTACGGTACCCTACGAGCGGTACTTC
CDR3aa: CASTRTVPYERYF

abundance: many
v_gene: TRBV29-1
d_gene: .
j_gene: TRBJ2-1
CDR3nt: TGCAGCGTGGGTGGGTTTTGGGGGTCCCCCTCCAATGAGCAGTTCTTC
CDR3aa: CSVGGFWGSPSNEQFF

abundance: .
v_gene: TRBV29-1
d_gene: .
j_gene: TRBJ1-3
CDR3nt: TGCAGCGTTGAAGGGATTGGCACCTCTCGAGGAAACACCATATATTTT
CDR3aa: CSVEGIGTSRGNTIYF

abundance: once
v_gene: TRBV25-1
d_gene: .
j_gene: TRBJ1-2
CDR3nt: TGTGCCACCAACCGGAGGGGCTATGGCTACACCTTC
CDR3aa: CATNRRGYGYTF

abundance: .
v_gene: TRBV5-8
d_gene: .
j_gene: TRBJ1-1
CDR3nt: TGTGCCAGCAGCTTTTTTAACAGCAACACTGAAGCTTTCTTT
CDR3aa: CASSFFNSNTEAFF

abundance: few
v_gene: TRBV7-9
d_gene: TRBD2
j_gene: TRBJ2-7
CDR3nt: TGTGCCAGCAGCCACTCGGCGACTAGCGGGACCTACGAGCAGTACTTC
CDR3aa: CASSHSATSGTYEQYF

abundance: .
v_gene: TRBV2
d_gene: .
j_gene: TRBJ2-5
CDR3nt: TGTGCCAGCAGTGGCCAACAGGGAGGGGAGACCCAGTACTTC
CDR3aa: CASSGQQGGETQYF

abundance: few
v_gene: TRBV4-2
d_gene: .
j_gene: TRBJ2-3
CDR3nt: TGTGCCAGCAGCCAAGTTTATCAGGACACAGATACGCAGTATTTT
CDR3aa: CASSQVYQDTDTQYF

abundance: few
v_gene: TRBV4-1
d_gene: TRBD1
j_gene: TRBJ2-7
CDR3nt: TGCGCCAGCAGCCAACGACAGGGATTCGAGCAGTACTTC
CDR3aa: CASSQRQGFEQYF

abundance: .
v_gene: TRBV7-8
d_gene: .
j_gene: TRBJ2-1
CDR3nt: TGTGCCAGCAGCTTAGGCGGGGTGAGCGATTCCTACAATGAGCAGTTCTTC
CDR3aa: CASSLGGVSDSYNEQFF

abundance: .
v_gene: TRBV28
d_gene: .
j_gene: TRBJ2-2
CDR3nt: TGTGCCAGCAGTTTATGGGAGACGAACACCGGGGAGCTGTTTTTT
CDR3aa: CASSLWETNTGELFF

abundance: few
v_gene: TRBV9
d_gene: .
j_gene: TRBJ2-3
CDR3nt: TGTGCCAGCAGCCCCTCTAGCAATACGCAGTATTTT
CDR3aa: CASSPSSNTQYF

abundance: few
v_gene: TRBV7-8
d_gene: TRBD1
j_gene: TRBJ2-6
CDR3nt: TGTGCCAGCACCACAGGGGCTAGCTCTGGGGCCAACGTCCTGACTTTC
CDR3aa: CASTTGASSGANVLTF

abundance: few
v_gene: TRBV4-1
d_gene: TRBD2
j_gene: TRBJ2-1
CDR3nt: TGCGCCAGCAGCCAAGATAGAAGCGGGAGGGCTCTTCGCAATGAGCAGTTCTTC
CDR3aa: CASSQDRSGRALRNEQFF

abundance: .
v_gene: TRBV6-1
d_gene: TRBD1
j_gene: TRBJ1-2
CDR3nt: TGTACCAGCAGTGACAGGGGGCGGCCGAACTATGGCTACACCTTC
CDR3aa: CTSSDRGRPNYGYTF

abundance: .
v_gene: TRBV4-1
d_gene: .
j_gene: TRBJ2-1
CDR3nt: TGCGCCAGCAGCCAAGATGGTGCGGGGACCTCCTACAATGAGCAGTTCTTC
CDR3aa: CASSQDGAGTSYNEQFF

abundance: many
v_gene: TRBV13
d_gene: .
j_gene: TRBJ2-7
CDR3nt: TGTGCCAGCAGCTCCCGGAGGGCCGTAAGCGAGCAGTACTTC
CDR3aa: CASSSRRAVSEQYF

abundance: few
v_gene: TRBV4-1
d_gene: .
j_gene: TRBJ2-2
CDR3nt: TGCGCCAGCAGCCAGAGACTCATCAGGGATAACACCGGGGAGCTGTTTTTT
CDR3aa: CASSQRLIRDNTGELFF

abundance: .
v_gene: TRBV3-1
d_gene: .
j_gene: TRBJ2-7
CDR3nt: TGTGCCAGCAGCCAATCAGCCTCCTACGAGCAGTACTTC
CDR3aa: CASSQSASYEQYF

abundance: few
v_gene: TRBV2
d_gene: .
j_gene: TRBJ2-5
CDR3nt: TGTGCCAGCAGTGAAGCGTCCCAACTAGTAGGACCAAAGCAGTACTTC
CDR3aa: CASSEASQLVGPKQYF

abundance: .
v_gene: TRBV20-1
d_gene: TRBD2
j_gene: TRBJ2-3
CDR3nt: TGCAGTGCTTTGCCGGGACTAGCCTCCACAGATACGCAGTATTTT
CDR3aa: CSALPGLASTDTQYF

abundance: many
v_gene: TRBV29-1
d_gene: .
j_gene: TRBJ2-5
CDR3nt: TGCAGCGTTAGAAACCGGGGCTCGGGTGAGCAGTACTTC
CDR3aa: CSVRNRGSGEQYF

abundance: few
v_gene: TRBV3-1
d_gene: TRBD1
j_gene: TRBJ2-1
CDR3nt: TGTGCCAGCAGCCAGCCGACAGGGTCTTCCAATGAGCAGTTCTTC
CDR3aa: CASSQPTGSSNEQFF

abundance: few
v_gene: TRBV4-1
d_gene: TRBD1
j_gene: TRBJ1-3
CDR3nt: TGCGCCAGCAGCCTGGGAGCGGGACAGGGGACGAAACGGCCTGGAAACACCATATATTTT
CDR3aa: CASSLGAGQGTKRPGNTIYF

abundance: .
v_gene: TRBV24-1
d_gene: .
j_gene: TRBJ2-7
CDR3nt: TGTGCCACCAGTGACCCACGGGATGGACAGTACGAGCAGTACTTC
CDR3aa: CATSDPRDGQYEQYF

abundance: many
v_gene: TRBV7-9
d_gene: .
j_gene: TRBJ2-5
CDR3nt: TGTGCCAGCAGCTTGGCTAGCGCAGAGACCCAGTACTTC
CDR3aa: CASSLASAETQYF

abundance: .
v_gene: TRBV28
d_gene: .
j_gene: TRBJ1-2
CDR3nt: TGTGCCAGCAGTTTTGGAGGGTCGACCTTATATGGCTACACCTTC
CDR3aa: CASSFGGSTLYGYTF

abundance: many
v_gene: TRBV9
d_gene: .
j_gene: TRBJ1-3
CDR3nt: TGTGCCAGCAGCGGACTCGGTTCCTCTGGAAACACCATATATTTT
CDR3aa: CASSGLGSSGNTIYF

abundance: few
v_gene: TRBV6-1
d_gene: TRBD1
j_gene: TRBJ1-5
CDR3nt: TGTGCCAGCAGCCGGCAGGGGGTAGTGGCCAATCAGCCCCAGCATTTT
CDR3aa: CASSRQGVVANQPQHF

abundance: once
v_gene: TRBV4-1
d_gene: .
j_gene: TRBJ1-1
CDR3nt: TGCGCCAGCAGCCACGCCGCACGGGACACTGAAGCTTTCTTT
CDR3aa: CASSHAARDTEAFF